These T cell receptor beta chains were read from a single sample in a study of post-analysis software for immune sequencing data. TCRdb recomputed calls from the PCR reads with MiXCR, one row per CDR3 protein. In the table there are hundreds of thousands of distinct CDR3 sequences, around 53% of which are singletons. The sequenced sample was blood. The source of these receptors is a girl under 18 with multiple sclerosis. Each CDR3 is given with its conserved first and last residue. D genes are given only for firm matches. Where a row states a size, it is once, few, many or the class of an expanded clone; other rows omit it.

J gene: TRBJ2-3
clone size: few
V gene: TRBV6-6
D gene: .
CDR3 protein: CASSYPQGPSTDTQYF
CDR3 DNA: TGTGCCAGCAGTTACCCACAGGGTCCTAGCACAGATACGCAGTATTTT

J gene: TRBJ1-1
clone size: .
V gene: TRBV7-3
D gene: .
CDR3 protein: CASSSHRVSTEAFF
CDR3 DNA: TGTGCCAGCAGCTCCCACAGGGTGAGCACTGAAGCTTTCTTT

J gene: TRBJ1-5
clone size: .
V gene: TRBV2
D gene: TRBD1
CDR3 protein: CASSGTGGFGNQPQHF
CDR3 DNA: TGTGCCAGCAGCGGGACAGGGGGTTTTGGCAATCAGCCCCAGCATTTT

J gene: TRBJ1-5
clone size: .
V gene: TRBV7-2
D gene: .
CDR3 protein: CASSLGRTNNQPQHF
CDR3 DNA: TGTGCCAGCAGCTTAGGCAGGACCAATAATCAGCCCCAGCATTTT

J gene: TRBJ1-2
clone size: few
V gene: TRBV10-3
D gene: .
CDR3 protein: CAISESKGTSAYGYTF
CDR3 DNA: TGTGCCATCAGTGAGTCGAAGGGTACGTCGGCCTATGGCTACACCTTC

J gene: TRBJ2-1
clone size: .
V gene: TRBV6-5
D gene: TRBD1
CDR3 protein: CASSSPGTGDNEQFF
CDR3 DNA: TGTGCCAGCAGTTCCCCCGGGACAGGGGACAATGAGCAGTTCTTC

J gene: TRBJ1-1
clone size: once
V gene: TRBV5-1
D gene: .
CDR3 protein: CASSAGSENTEAFF
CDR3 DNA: TGCGCCAGCAGTGCCGGCAGCGAGAACACTGAAGCTTTCTTT

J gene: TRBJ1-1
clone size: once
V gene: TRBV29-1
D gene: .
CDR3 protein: CSVRPGLGNTEAFF
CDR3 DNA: TGCAGCGTTCGCCCAGGGTTGGGGAACACTGAAGCTTTCTTT

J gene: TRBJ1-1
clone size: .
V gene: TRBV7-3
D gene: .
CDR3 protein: CASSSDGDTEAFF
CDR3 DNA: TGTGCCAGCAGCTCAGACGGGGACACTGAAGCTTTCTTT

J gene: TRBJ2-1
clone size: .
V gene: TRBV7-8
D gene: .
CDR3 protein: CASSSRGQIAYNEQFF
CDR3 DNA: TGTGCCAGCAGCTCGCGGGGACAGATAGCCTACAATGAGCAGTTCTTC

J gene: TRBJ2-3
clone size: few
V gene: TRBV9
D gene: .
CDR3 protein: CASSTHPRAGTDTQYF
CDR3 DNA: TGTGCCAGCAGCACCCACCCCAGGGCTGGCACAGATACGCAGTATTTT

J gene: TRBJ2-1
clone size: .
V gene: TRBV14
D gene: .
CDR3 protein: CASSELDSPYNEQFF
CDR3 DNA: TGTGCCAGCAGCGAGCTGGACTCCCCCTACAATGAGCAGTTCTTC

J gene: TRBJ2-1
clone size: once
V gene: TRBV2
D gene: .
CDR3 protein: CASLQGSSYNEQFF
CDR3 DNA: TGTGCCAGCTTACAGGGTAGCTCCTACAATGAGCAGTTCTTC

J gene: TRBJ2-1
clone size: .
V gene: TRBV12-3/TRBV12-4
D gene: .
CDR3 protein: CASRLAWEQFF
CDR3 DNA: TGTGCCAGCAGGCTAGCGTGGGAGCAGTTCTTC

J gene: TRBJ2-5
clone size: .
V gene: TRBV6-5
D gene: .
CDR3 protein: CASSQGTGLETQYF
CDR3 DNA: TGTGCCAGCAGCCAGGGTACGGGTTTGGAGACCCAGTACTTC

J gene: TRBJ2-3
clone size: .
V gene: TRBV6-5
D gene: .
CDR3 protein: CASHRGTDTQYF
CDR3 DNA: TGTGCCAGCCACAGGGGCACAGATACGCAGTATTTT

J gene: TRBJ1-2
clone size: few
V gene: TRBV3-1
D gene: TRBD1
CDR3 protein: CASSQRDRGYGYTF
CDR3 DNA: TGTGCCAGCAGCCAACGGGACAGGGGATATGGCTACACCTTC

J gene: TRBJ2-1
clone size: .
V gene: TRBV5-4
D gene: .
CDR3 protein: CASSRGSRSYNEQFF
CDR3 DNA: TGCGCCAGCAGCCGAGGGTCGAGAAGCTACAATGAGCAGTTCTTC

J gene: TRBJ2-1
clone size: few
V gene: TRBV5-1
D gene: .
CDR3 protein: CASSLGSGGEQFF
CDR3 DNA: TGCGCCAGCAGCTTGGGTAGCGGCGGTGAGCAGTTCTTC

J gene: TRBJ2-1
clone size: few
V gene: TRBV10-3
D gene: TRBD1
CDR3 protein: CAISGTGAYNEQFF
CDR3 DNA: TGTGCCATCAGTGGAACAGGGGCCTACAATGAGCAGTTCTTC

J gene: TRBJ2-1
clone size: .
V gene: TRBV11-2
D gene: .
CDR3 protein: CASSLAVRGATYNEQFF
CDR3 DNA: TGTGCCAGCAGCTTGGCAGTCAGAGGGGCCACCTACAATGAGCAGTTCTTC

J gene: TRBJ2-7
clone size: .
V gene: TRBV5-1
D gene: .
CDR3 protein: CASSLGAGVGNEQYF
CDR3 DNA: TGCGCCAGCAGCTTGGGGGCAGGGGTCGGCAACGAGCAGTACTTC

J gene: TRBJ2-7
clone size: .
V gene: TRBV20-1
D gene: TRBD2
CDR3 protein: CSAVGLADFSYEQYF
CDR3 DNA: TGCAGTGCTGTTGGACTAGCGGACTTCTCCTACGAGCAGTACTTC

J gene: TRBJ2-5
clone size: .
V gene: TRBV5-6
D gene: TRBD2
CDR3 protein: CASSNLAGGRRGTQYF
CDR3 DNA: TGTGCCAGCAGCAACCTAGCGGGAGGGCGCAGGGGGACCCAGTACTTC

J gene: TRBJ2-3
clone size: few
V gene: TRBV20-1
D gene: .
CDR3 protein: CSAPHRGGDTQYF
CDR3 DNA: TGCAGTGCTCCTCATAGGGGCGGGGATACGCAGTATTTT

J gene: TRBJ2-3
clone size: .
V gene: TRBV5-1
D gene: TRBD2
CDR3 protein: CASNRGLAGTDTQYF
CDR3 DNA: TGCGCCAGCAACCGCGGACTAGCGGGCACAGATACGCAGTATTTT

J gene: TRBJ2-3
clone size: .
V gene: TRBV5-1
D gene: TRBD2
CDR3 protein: CASSSTSGRLDTQYF
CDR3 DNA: TGCGCCAGCAGCTCGACTAGCGGGAGGCTAGATACGCAGTATTTT

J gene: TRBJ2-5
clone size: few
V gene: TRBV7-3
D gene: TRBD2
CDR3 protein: CASSLGTPGGTQYF
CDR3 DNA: TGTGCCAGCAGCTTAGGGACTCCGGGGGGGACCCAGTACTTC

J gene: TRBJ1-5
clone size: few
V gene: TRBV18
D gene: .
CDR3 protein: CASSPQSGNQPQHF
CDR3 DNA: TGTGCCAGCTCACCTCAGTCGGGCAATCAGCCCCAGCATTTT

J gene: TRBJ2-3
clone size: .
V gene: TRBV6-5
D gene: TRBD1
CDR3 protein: CASRRSTGTTDTQYF
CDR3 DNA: TGTGCCAGCAGGAGATCGACAGGGACCACAGATACGCAGTATTTT

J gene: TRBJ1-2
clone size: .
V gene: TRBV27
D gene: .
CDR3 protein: CASKGPLNYGYTF
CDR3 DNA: TGTGCCAGCAAAGGGCCCCTGAACTATGGCTACACCTTC

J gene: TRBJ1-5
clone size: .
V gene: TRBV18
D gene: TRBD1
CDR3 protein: CASSKGQFNQPQHF
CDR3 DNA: TGTGCCAGCTCAAAGGGACAGTTTAATCAGCCCCAGCATTTT

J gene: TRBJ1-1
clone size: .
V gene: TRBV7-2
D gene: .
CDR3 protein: CASSLENWGRTEAFF
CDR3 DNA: TGTGCCAGCAGCTTAGAGAATTGGGGGAGGACTGAAGCTTTCTTT

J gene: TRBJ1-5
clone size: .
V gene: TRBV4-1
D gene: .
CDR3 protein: CASSFRLGAGDGDYSNQPQHF
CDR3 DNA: TGCGCCAGCAGCTTCAGATTAGGGGCAGGTGATGGGGATTATAGCAATCAGCCCCAGCATTTT

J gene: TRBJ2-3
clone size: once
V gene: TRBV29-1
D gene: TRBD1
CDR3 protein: CSVAEDRGADTQYF
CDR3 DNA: TGCAGCGTCGCAGAGGACAGGGGTGCAGATACGCAGTATTTT

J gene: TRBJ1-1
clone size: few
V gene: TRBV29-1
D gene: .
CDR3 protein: CSVLSNTEAFF
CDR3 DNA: TGCAGCGTTCTGTCGAACACTGAAGCTTTCTTT

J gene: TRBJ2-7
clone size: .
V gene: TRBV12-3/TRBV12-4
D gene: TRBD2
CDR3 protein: CASSLSASGNYEQYF
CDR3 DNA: TGTGCCAGCAGTTTGTCGGCTAGCGGGAACTACGAGCAGTACTTC

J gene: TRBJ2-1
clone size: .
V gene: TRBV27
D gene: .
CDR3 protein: CASSPGAIYRQFF
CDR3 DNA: TGTGCCAGCAGCCCCGGGGCGATCTACCGGCAGTTCTTC

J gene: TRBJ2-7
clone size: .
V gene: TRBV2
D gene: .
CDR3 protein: CASITDTLSYEQYF
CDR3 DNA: TGTGCCAGCATTACGGACACCCTCTCCTACGAGCAGTACTTC

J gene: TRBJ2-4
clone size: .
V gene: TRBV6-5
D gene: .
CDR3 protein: CASSYSSTGTNIQYF
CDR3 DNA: TGTGCCAGCAGTTACTCGTCCACCGGGACCAACATTCAGTACTTC

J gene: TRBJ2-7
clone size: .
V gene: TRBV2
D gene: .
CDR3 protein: CASSEQGGAYEQYF
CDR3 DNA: TGTGCCAGCAGTGAACAGGGTGGAGCCTACGAGCAGTACTTC

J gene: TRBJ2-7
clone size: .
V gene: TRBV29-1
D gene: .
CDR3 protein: CSVEDPRGISYEQYF
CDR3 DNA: TGCAGCGTTGAAGATCCAAGGGGTATAAGCTACGAGCAGTACTTC

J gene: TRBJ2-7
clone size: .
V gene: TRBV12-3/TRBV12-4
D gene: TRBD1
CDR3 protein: CASSRSGTGYEQYF
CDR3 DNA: TGTGCCAGCAGTCGCTCCGGGACAGGTTACGAGCAGTACTTC

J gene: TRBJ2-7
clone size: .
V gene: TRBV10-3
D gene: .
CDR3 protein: CAISEVSYEQYF
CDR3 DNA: TGTGCCATCAGTGAAGTCTCCTACGAGCAGTACTTC

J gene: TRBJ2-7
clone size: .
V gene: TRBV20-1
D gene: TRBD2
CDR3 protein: CSAIGRGTYEQYF
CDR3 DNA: TGCAGTGCTATTGGGCGGGGGACCTACGAGCAGTACTTC

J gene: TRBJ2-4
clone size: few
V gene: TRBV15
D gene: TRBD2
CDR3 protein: CATSGTSGRREQYF
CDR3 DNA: TGTGCCACCAGCGGAACTAGCGGGAGGAGAGAGCAGTACTTC

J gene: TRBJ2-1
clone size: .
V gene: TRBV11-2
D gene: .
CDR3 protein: CASSFNTHEQFF
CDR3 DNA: TGTGCCAGCAGCTTCAACACCCATGAGCAGTTCTTC

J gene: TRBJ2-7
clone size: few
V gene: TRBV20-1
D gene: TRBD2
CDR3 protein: CSARDFPSGSGFLSYEQYF
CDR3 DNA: TGCAGTGCTAGAGATTTCCCTAGCGGGAGCGGATTTTTGTCCTACGAGCAGTACTTC

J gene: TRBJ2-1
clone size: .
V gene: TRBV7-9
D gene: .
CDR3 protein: CASSLGVHNEQFF
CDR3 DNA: TGTGCCAGCAGCTTGGGAGTCCACAATGAGCAGTTCTTC

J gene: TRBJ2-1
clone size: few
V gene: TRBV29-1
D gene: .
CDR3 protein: CSVGSNTLDNEQFF
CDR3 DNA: TGCAGCGTGGGCAGTAACACCTTGGACAATGAGCAGTTCTTC

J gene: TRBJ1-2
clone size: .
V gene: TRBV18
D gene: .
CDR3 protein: CASSPEGTGANYGYTF
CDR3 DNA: TGTGCCAGCTCACCAGAAGGCACAGGCGCTAACTATGGCTACACCTTC

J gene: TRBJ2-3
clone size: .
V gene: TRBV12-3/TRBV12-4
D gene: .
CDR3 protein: CAGSLRRRATDTQYF
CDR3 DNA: TGTGCCGGCAGTTTACGAAGGCGTGCCACAGATACGCAGTATTTT

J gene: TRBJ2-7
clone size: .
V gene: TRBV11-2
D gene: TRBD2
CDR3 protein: CASSPRLAGHEQYF
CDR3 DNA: TGTGCCAGCAGCCCCCGACTAGCGGGACACGAGCAGTACTTC

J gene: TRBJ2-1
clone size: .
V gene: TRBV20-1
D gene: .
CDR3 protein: CSARDFEWNEQFF
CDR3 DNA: TGCAGTGCTAGAGATTTTGAGTGGAATGAGCAGTTCTTC

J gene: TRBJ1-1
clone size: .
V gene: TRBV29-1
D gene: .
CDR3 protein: CSVGANTEAFF
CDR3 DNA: TGCAGCGTTGGAGCGAACACTGAAGCTTTCTTT

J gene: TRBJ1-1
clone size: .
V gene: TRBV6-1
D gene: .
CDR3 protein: CASSEVGAFF
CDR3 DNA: TGTGCCAGCAGTGAAGTCGGAGCTTTCTTT

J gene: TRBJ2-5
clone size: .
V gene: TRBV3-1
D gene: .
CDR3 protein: CASSQDRQRRYF
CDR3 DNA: TGTGCCAGCAGCCAAGATCGGCAAAGGCGGTACTTC

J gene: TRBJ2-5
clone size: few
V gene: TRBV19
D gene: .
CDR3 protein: CATGQLGIGETQYF
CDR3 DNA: TGTGCCACCGGACAGTTAGGGATAGGAGAGACCCAGTACTTC

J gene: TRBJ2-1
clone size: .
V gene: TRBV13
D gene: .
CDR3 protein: CASSLGQVEQFF
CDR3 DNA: TGTGCCAGCAGCTTGGGGCAGGTTGAGCAGTTCTTC

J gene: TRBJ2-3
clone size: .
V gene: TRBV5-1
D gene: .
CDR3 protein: CASSLAQRTDTQYF
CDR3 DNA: TGCGCCAGCAGCTTGGCTCAGCGCACAGATACGCAGTATTTT